Sequencing of this T cell receptor (beta chain) was carried out in a study of blood T cell repertoires in COVID-19. For the study at large: The United States, Italy and Spain were the sources of the acute and convalescent COVID-19 samples.

Sequencing was performed with immunoSEQ multiplex PCR; in TCRdb, only in-frame clones are kept and a portion is missing. The sample has 260,000 or so clones, around 82% seen once. CDR1 and CDR2 from the germline V gene are LGHDT and YNNKEL (reference sequence). V lost 0 bases to trimming and J lost 7 bases, with 21 bases between them. The CDR3 covers 17 residues. This TCR was sampled from a woman between 40 and 55 years old who had been exposed to COVID-19. The chain recombines TRBV3-1 (or the pseudogene TRBV3-2) with TRBJ1-1, with D unresolved. The sequenced sample was PBMCs or T cells enriched from blood (not recorded which). The CDR3 protein is CASSQDPAGRVHLEAFF. The CDR3 DNA reads as TGTGCCAGCAGCCAAGATCCGGCGGGTCGGGTTCATCTTGAAGCTTTCTTT.